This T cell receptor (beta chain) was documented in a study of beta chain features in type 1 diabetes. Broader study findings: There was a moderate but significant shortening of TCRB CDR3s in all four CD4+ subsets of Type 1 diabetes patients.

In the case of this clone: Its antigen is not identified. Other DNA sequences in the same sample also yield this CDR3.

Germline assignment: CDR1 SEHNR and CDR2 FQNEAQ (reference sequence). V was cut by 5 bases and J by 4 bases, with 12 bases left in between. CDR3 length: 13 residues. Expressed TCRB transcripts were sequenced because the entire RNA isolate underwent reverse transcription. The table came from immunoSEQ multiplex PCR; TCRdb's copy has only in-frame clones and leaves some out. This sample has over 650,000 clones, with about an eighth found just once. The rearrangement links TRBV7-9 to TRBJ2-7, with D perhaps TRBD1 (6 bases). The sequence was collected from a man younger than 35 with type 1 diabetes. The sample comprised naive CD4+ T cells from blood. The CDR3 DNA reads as TGTGCCAGCAGCCCAGGGACACCGTACGAGCAGTACTTC. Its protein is CASSPGTPYEQYF.